What follows are 2 T cell receptor beta chains derived from one specimen sequenced in a study of T cell responses to AZD1222 COVID-19 vaccine. Sequencing was performed with immunoSEQ multiplex PCR; in TCRdb, only in-frame clones are kept and a portion is missing. The sample has 90,000 to 150,000 clones; around nine tenths are singletons. Sequencing used peripheral blood, obtained 28 days after the second dose of the MenACWY control vaccine. These receptors came from an adult who received the MenACWY meningococcal vaccine as a control.

The V and J genes are TRBV3-1 (or the pseudogene TRBV3-2) and TRBJ2-7, with 13 bases aligning to TRBD2. Germline CDR1 and CDR2: LGHDT and YNNKEL (reference sequence). CDR3 length: 17 amino acids. J gave up 0 bases and V 3 bases, and 5 bases lay outside the gene matches. The CDR3 sequence is CASSQGLAGLLSYEQYF. The CDR3 DNA reads TGTGCCAGCAGCCAGGGACTAGCGGGACTCCTCTCCTACGAGCAGTACTTC.

The V call is TRBV28, the J call TRBJ1-2; 9 bases are a match to TRBD1. The CDR3 spans 15 residues. CDR1 and CDR2 from the germline V gene are MDHEN and SYDVKM. V lost 6 bases, J lost 2 bases, and 7 bases stayed unmatched. Written as DNA, the CDR3 is TGTGCCAGCAGATTCCCGGGACAGGGAAACTATGGCTACACCTTC. Translation: CASRFPGQGNYGYTF.